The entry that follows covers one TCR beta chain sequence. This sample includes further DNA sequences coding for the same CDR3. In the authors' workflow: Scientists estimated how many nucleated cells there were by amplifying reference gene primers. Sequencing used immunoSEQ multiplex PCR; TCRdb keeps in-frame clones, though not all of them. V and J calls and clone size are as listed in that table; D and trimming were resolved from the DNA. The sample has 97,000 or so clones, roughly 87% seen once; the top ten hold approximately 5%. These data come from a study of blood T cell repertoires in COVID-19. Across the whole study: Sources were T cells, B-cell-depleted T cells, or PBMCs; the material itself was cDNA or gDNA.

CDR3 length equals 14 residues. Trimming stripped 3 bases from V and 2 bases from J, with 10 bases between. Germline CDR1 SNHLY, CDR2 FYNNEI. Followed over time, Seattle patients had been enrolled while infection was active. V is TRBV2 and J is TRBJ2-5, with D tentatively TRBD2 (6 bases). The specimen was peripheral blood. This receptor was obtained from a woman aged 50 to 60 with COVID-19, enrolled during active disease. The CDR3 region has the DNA TGTGCCAGCAGTGAGGGGGGAGGTCAAGAGACCCAGTACTTC. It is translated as CASSEGGGQETQYF.